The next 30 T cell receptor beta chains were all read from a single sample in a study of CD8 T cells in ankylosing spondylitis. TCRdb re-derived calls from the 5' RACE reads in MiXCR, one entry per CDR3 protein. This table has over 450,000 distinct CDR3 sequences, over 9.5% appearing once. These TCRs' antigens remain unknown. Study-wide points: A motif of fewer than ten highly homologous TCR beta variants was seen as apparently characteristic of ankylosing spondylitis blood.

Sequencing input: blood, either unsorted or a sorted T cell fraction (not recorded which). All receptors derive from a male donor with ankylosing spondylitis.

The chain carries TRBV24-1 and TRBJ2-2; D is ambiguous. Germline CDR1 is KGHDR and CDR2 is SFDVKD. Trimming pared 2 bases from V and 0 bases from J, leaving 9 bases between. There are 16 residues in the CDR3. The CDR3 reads CATSDSLTANTGELFF. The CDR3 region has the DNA TGTGCCACCAGTGATTCCCTGACGGCGAACACCGGGGAGCTGTTTTTT.

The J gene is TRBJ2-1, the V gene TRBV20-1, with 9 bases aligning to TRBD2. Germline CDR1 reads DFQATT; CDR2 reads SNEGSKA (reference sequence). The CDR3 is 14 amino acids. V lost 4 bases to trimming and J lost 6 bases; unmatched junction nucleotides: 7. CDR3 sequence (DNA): TGCAGTGCTAATAGCGGGAGCGGTCCCAATGAGCAGTTCTTC. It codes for CSANSGSGPNEQFF.

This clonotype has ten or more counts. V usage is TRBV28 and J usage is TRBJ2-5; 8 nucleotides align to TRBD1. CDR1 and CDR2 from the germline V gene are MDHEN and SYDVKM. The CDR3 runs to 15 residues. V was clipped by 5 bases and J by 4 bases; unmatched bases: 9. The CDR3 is CASSAMQGAGETQYF. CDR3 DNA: TGTGCCAGCAGTGCTATGCAGGGGGCGGGAGAGACCCAGTACTTC.

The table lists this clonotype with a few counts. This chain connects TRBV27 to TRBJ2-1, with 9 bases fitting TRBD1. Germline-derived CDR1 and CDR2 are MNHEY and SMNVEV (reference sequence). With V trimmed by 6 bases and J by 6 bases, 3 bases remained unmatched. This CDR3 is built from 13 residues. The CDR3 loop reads CASRGTGSNEQFF. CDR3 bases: TGTGCCAGCAGGGGGACAGGGAGCAATGAGCAGTTCTTC.

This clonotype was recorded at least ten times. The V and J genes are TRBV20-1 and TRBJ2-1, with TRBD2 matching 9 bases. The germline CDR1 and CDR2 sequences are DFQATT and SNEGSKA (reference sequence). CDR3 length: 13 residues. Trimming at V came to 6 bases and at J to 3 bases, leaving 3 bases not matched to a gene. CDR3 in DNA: TGCAGTGCCCTAGCGGGATTCTACAATGAGCAGTTCTTC. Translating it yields CSALAGFYNEQFF.

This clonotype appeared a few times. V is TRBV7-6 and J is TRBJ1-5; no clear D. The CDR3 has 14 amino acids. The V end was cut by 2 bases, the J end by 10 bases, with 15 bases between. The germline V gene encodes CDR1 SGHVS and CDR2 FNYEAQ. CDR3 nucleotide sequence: TGTGCCAGCAGCTTAATGGCGGTGGCTAGCCCCCAGCATTTT. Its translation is CASSLMAVASPQHF.

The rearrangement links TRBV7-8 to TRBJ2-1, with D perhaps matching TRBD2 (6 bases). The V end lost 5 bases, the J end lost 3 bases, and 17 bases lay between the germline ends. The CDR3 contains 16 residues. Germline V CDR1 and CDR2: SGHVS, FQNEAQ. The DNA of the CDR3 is TGTGCCAGCAGCCCCGAAGGACTAAACTACTACAATGAGCAGTTCTTC. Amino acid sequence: CASSPEGLNYYNEQFF. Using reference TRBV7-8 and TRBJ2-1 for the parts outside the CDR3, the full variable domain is GAGVSQSPRYKVAKRGQDVALRCDPISGHVSLFWYQQALGQGPEFLTYFQNEAQLDKSGLPSDRFFAERPEGSVSTLKIQRTQQEDSAVYLCASSPEGLNYYNEQFFGPGTRLTVL.

The CDR3 protein is CASSQALGAAMGGYTF. The CDR3 bases are TGTGCCAGCAGCCAAGCCCTCGGGGCCGCAATGGGCGGCTACACCTTC. The chain employs TRBV4-2 and TRBJ1-2, with D perhaps matching TRBD1 (5 bases). The germline CDR1 and CDR2 sequences are LGHNA and YNFKEQ. V was pared by 1 base and J by 8 bases, with 20 bases between. CDR3 length equals 16 residues.

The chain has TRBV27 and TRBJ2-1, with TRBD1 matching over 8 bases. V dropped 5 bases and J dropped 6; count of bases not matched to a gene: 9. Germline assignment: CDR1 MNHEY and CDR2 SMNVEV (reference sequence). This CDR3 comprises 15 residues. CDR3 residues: CASSPGQEVFNEQFF. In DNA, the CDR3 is TGTGCCAGCAGTCCGGGACAGGAGGTTTTCAATGAGCAGTTCTTC.

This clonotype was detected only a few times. In nucleotides, the CDR3 is TGCAGTGCTCCGAGCGGGAGTACGGATACGCAGTATTTT. The encoded protein is CSAPSGSTDTQYF. V is TRBV20-1 and J is TRBJ2-3; 8 bases line up with TRBD2. The trim removed 5 bases at V and 6 bases at J, leaving 7 bases unmatched. The CDR3 totals 13 residues. CDR1 and CDR2 (germline): DFQATT, SNEGSKA (reference sequence).

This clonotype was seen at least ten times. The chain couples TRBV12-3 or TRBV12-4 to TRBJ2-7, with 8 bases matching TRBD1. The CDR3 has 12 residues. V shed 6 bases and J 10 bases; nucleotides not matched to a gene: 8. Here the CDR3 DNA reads TGTGCCAGCAGCCTTCCAGGGGGCCGCCAGTACGTC. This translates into CASSLPGGRQYV.

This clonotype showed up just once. CDR3 loop: CASSSARGVGGYTF. The CDR3 nucleotides read TGTGCCAGCAGTTCTGCCAGGGGAGTTGGCGGCTACACCTTC. This chain connects TRBV12-3 or TRBV12-4 to TRBJ1-2; perhaps TRBD1 as D (6 bases). V shed 4 bases and J shed 8 bases, with 17 bases lying between them. The CDR3 covers 14 residues.

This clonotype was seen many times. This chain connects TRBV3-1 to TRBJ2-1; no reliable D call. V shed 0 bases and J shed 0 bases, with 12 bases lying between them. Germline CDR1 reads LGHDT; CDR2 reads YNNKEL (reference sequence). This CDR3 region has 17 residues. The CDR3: CASSQEWRRSSYNEQFF. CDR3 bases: TGTGCCAGCAGCCAAGAATGGCGGCGGAGCTCCTACAATGAGCAGTTCTTC.

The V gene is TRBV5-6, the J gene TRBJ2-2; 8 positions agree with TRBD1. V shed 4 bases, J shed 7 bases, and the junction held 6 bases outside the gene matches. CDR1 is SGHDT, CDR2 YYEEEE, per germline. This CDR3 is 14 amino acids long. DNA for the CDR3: TGTGCCAGCAGCCCCGGGACAGGCGGCGGGGAGCTGTTTTTT. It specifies CASSPGTGGGELFF.

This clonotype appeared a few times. Here the CDR3 reads CASSRGQTGSEQYV. DNA of the CDR3: TGTGCCAGCAGCCGCGGGCAAACCGGGTCCGAGCAGTACGTC. The J gene is TRBJ2-7, the V gene TRBV3-1; D perhaps matches TRBD2 (5 bases). Trimming stripped 4 bases from V and 6 bases from J, with 16 bases between. The CDR3 totals 14 residues. Germline CDR1 reads LGHDT; CDR2 reads YNNKEL (reference sequence).

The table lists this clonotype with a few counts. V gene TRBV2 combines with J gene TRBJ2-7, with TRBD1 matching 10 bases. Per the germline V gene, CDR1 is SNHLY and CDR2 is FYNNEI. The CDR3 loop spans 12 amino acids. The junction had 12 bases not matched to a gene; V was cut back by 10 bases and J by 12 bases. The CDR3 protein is CATDRDRGVTYV. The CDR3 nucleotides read TGTGCCACCGATCGGGACAGGGGCGTGACGTACGTC.

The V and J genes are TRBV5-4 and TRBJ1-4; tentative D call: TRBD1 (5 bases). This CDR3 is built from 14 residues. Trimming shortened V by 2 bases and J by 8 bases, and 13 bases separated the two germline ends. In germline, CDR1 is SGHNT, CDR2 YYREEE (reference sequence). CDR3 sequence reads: CASSFQQEREKLFF. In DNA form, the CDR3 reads TGTGCCAGCAGCTTTCAACAGGAAAGGGAAAAACTGTTTTTT.

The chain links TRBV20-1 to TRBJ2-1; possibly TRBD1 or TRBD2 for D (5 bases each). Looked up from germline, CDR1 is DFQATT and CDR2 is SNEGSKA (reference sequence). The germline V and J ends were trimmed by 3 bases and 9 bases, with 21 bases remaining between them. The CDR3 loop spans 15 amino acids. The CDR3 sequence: CSASPPRLRDAEQFF. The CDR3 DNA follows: TGCAGTGCTAGCCCCCCCCGCCTTAGGGACGCTGAGCAGTTCTTC.

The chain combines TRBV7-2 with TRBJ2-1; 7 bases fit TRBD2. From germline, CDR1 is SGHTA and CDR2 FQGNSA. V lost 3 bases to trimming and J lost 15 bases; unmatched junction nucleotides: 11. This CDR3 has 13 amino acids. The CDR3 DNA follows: TGTGCCAGCAGCTTGGGGACTAACGTTTGGCCGTTCTTC. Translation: CASSLGTNVWPFF.

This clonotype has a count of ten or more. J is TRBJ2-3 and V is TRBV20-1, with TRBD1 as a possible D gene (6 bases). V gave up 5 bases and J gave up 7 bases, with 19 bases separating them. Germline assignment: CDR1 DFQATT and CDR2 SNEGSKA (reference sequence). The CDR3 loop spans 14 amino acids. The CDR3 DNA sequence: TGCAGTGCTCACCGGGACAATCCATCACATACGCAGTATTTT. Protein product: CSAHRDNPSHTQYF.

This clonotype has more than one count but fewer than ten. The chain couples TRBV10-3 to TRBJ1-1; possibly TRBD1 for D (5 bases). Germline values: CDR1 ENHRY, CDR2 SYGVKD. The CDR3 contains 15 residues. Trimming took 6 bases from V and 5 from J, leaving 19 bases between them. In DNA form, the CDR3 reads TGTGCCATCAGGCCCCTTGGGTTTGGGGGGACTGAAGCTTTCTTT. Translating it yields CAIRPLGFGGTEAFF.

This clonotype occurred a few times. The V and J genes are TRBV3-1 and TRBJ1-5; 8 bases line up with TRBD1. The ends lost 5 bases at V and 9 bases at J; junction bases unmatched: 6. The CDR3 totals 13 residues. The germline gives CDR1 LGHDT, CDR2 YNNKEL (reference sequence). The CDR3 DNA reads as TGTGCCAGCAGCAAACAGGGGGGGTGGCCCCAGCATTTT. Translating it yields CASSKQGGWPQHF.

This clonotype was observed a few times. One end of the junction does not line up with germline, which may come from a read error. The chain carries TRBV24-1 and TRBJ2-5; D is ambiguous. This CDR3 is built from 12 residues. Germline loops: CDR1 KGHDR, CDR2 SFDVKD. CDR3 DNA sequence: TGTGCCACCGGTGAAGCTCAAGAGACCCAGTACTTC. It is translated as CATGEAQETQYF.

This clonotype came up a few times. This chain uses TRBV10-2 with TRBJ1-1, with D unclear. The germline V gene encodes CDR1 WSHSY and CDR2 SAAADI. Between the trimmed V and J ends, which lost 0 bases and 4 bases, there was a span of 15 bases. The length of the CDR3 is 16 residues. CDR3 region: CASSESFWAAGTEAFF. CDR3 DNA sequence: TGCGCCAGCAGTGAGTCTTTCTGGGCCGCTGGCACTGAAGCTTTCTTT.

The CDR3 is CASSKQGYGNTIYF. The CDR3 DNA follows: TGTGCCAGCAGCAAACAGGGATACGGAAACACCATATATTTT. The chain links TRBV7-2 to TRBJ1-3, with a possible D match to TRBD1 (6 bases). The CDR3 runs 14 residues. Between the trimmed V and J ends, which lost 5 bases and 4 bases, there was a span of 12 bases. Germline loops: CDR1 SGHTA, CDR2 FQGNSA.

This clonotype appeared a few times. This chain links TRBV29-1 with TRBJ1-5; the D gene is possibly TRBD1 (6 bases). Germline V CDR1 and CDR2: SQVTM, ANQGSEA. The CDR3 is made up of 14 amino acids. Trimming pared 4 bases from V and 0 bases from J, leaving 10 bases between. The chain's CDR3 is CSVGVTGSNQPQHF. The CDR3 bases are TGCAGCGTTGGGGTGACAGGTAGCAATCAGCCCCAGCATTTT. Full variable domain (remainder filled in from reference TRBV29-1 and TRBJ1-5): SAVISQKPSRDICQRGTSLTIQCQVDSQVTMMFWYRQQPGQSLTLIATANQGSEATYESGFVIDKFPISRPNLTFSTLTVSNMSPEDSSIYLCSVGVTGSNQPQHFGDGTRLSIL.

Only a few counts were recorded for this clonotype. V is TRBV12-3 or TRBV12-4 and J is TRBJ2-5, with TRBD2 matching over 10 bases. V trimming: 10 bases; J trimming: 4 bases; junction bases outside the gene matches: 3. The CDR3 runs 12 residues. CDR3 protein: CATSSGRETQYF. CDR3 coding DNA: TGTGCCACCTCTAGCGGGAGAGAGACCCAGTACTTC.

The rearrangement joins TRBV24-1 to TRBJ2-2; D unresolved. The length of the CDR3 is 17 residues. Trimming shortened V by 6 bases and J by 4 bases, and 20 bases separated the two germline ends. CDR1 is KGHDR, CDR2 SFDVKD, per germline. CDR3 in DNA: TGTGCCACCAGTCCCACGATCGGTTTCGGGTCCACCGGGGAGCTGTTTTTT. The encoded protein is CATSPTIGFGSTGELFF.

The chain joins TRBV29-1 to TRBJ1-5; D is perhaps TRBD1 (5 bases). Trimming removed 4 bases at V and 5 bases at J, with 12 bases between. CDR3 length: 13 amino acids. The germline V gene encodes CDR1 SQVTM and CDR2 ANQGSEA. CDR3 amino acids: CSVVTGDYQPQHF. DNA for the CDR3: TGCAGCGTTGTTACAGGAGATTATCAGCCCCAGCATTTT.

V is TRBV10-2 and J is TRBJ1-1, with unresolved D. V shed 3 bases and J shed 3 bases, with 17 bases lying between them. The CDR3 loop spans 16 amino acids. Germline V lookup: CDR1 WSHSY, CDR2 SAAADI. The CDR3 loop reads CASSESGRPTDTEAFF. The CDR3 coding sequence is TGCGCCAGCAGTGAAAGTGGGCGACCAACGGACACTGAAGCTTTCTTT.